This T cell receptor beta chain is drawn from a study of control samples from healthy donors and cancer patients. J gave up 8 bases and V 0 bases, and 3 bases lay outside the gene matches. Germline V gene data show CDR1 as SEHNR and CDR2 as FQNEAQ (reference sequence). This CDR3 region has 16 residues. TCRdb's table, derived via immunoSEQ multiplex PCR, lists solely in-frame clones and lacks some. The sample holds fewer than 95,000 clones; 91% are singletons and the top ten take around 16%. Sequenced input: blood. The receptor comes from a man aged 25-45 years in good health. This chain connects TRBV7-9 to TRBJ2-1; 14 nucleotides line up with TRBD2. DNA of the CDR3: TGTGCCAGCAGCTTAGCGGGACTAGCGGGAGTATATGAGCAGTTCTTC. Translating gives CASSLAGLAGVYEQFF.